These T cell receptor beta chains were read from a single sample in a study of T cells after yellow fever vaccination. A single record per CDR3 protein comes from TCRdb applying MiXCR to the 5' RACE reads. This sample yields 620,000 or so distinct CDR3 sequences, of which around 12% are seen a single time; more than 13% belongs to the top ten. The sample was PBMCs, taken on the day of the yellow fever booster vaccination. The receptors here all came from a young man who received the YFV17D yellow fever vaccine. CDR3s include the opening cysteine and the closing phenylalanine or tryptophan. Only part of the rows carry a size: once, few, many, or a class if the clone is expanded.

J gene | V gene | clone size | CDR3 protein
TRBJ2-6 | TRBV2 | few | CASRPGQGIFGANVLTF
TRBJ2-7 | TRBV27 | NA | CASSLGPKPYEQYF
TRBJ1-5 | TRBV7-2 | NA | CASSLAGINQPQHF
TRBJ2-7 | TRBV6-1 | NA | CASSGVAGFYEQYF
TRBJ1-2 | TRBV18 | NA | CASSPKTGGGYTF
TRBJ2-7 | TRBV11-2 | few | CASSSYGTSGTYEQYF
TRBJ1-1 | TRBV14 | NA | CASSQDFRVHTEAFF
TRBJ2-7 | TRBV20-1 | few | CSAREGGIRKTKAYEQYF
TRBJ2-2 | TRBV19 | NA | CASSSARGQGYTGELFF
TRBJ2-3 | TRBV5-1 | NA | CASSTQGTIGDTQYF
TRBJ2-1 | TRBV7-9 | few | CASSPGQGRGGEAEQFF
TRBJ2-7 | TRBV20-1 | few | CSARSYSSSYEQYF
TRBJ2-5 | TRBV14 | NA | CASSQDLGAWSGRRDHQETQYF
TRBJ2-7 | TRBV5-4 | NA | CASRPGGESGRSYEQYF
TRBJ2-1 | TRBV12-3/TRBV12-4 | few | CASSLLGGGRNEQFF
TRBJ1-2 | TRBV12-3/TRBV12-4 | NA | CASSLLRGYGYTF
TRBJ2-1 | TRBV7-2 | NA | CASSLGAYGEQFF
TRBJ2-3 | TRBV20-1 | NA | CSARDQERIGTDTQYF
TRBJ2-1 | TRBV4-3 | NA | CASSQTRRDNEQFF
TRBJ1-1 | TRBV25-1 | few | CASSESPWGDTEAFF
TRBJ2-7 | TRBV6-1 | many | CASSRRGDMYEQYF
TRBJ2-7 | TRBV6-2/TRBV6-3 | few | CASRETSGRIYEQYF
TRBJ2-7 | TRBV7-2 | few | CASSLALANYEQYF
TRBJ2-3 | TRBV7-2 | NA | CASSPDGSGRALYF
TRBJ2-6 | TRBV3-1 | NA | CASSQVGSGANVLTF
TRBJ2-5 | TRBV14 | few | CASSQDLAGSRTQYF
TRBJ1-2 | TRBV20-1 | few | CSARVVPGGASGYTF
TRBJ2-4 | TRBV15 | NA | CATSRDFADTGVGYIQYF
TRBJ1-5 | TRBV25-1 | NA | CASSEGGQPQHF
TRBJ2-7 | TRBV20-1 | NA | CSVVPRASSYEQYF
TRBJ2-7 | TRBV20-1 | NA | CSANDRGPSYEQYF
TRBJ2-5 | TRBV29-1 | many | CSVVVGPETQYF
TRBJ2-2 | TRBV12-3/TRBV12-4 | few | CASSFDGLAGFTGELFF
TRBJ1-6 | TRBV5-4 | NA | CASSLPGTYNSPLHF
TRBJ2-2 | TRBV27 | NA | CASSPNRLRETANTGELFF
TRBJ1-2 | TRBV10-3 | many | CAIRAEGHYGYTF
TRBJ2-5 | TRBV7-2 | few | CASSPGGGVQYF
TRBJ2-5 | TRBV5-5 | few | CASSFGGVEETQYF
TRBJ2-1 | TRBV6-1 | few | CASSVPGLAGQGEWDYNEQFF
TRBJ2-7 | TRBV7-2 | few | CASSLGGVRGEQYF
TRBJ2-3 | TRBV7-2 | many | CASSPASRGMDTQYF
TRBJ2-3 | TRBV30 | NA | CAWSVLGTNTQYF
TRBJ2-3 | TRBV5-5 | few | CASSLWGGRVTDTQYF
TRBJ2-7 | TRBV6-5 | many | CASSFRSSGSGEQYF